The source of this T cell receptor beta chain is a study of molecular identifiers for immune sequencing clone quantification. Turning to this clonotype: An end of the junction differs from the germline gene, which may be a read error.

There are 18 residues in the CDR3. Germline V lookup: CDR1 MNHEY, CDR2 SVGAGI. MiXCR was run by TCRdb on the PCR reads, yielding one entry per CDR3 protein. The data show about 640,000 distinct CDR3 sequences, less than 20% seen once. Naive CD8 T cells underwent sorting with the CD8+CD4-CCR7+CD45RA+ definition. The gene calls are TRBV6-5 and TRBJ2-1; tentatively, D is TRBD1 (6 bases). Material for sequencing was naive CD8+ T cells from blood, with Jurkat cell RNA spiked in. The subset: FACS-sorted CD8+CD4-CCR7+CD45RA+ naive T cells. This clonotype was sampled from a human donor in good health. Some libraries in this study had Jurkat cell RNA spiked in. CDR3 nucleotides: TGTTCCAGCAACACAGGGACGCTGGCCTCGGCCTCCTACAATGAGCAGTTCTTC. Translation: CSSNTGTLASASYNEQFF.